This is a list of T cell receptor beta chains from one sample in a study of blood T cell repertoires in COVID-19. Sequencing was performed with immunoSEQ multiplex PCR; in TCRdb, only in-frame clones are kept and a portion is missing. In the table there are about 180,000 clones, roughly 85% of which are singletons. The specimen was peripheral blood. The receptors here all came from a man between 60 and 75 years old with acute or convalescent COVID-19. CDR3s include the opening cysteine and the closing phenylalanine or tryptophan. D genes are given only for firm matches. A clone size is listed for some rows: how often the clone was seen (once, few, many), or a class if it is expanded.

CDR3,DNA,V,size,J,D
CAIRDSPANEQFF,TGTGCCATCCGGGACTCCCCGGCCAATGAGCAGTTCTTC,TRBV19,NA,TRBJ2-1,NA
CASSPQSLASSYNEQFF,TGTGCCAGCTCACCACAATCCCTAGCGAGCTCCTACAATGAGCAGTTCTTC,TRBV18,few,TRBJ2-1,NA
CASRISGSNLNEQFF,TGTGCCAGTAGGATTAGCGGGAGCAACCTCAATGAGCAGTTCTTC,TRBV19,NA,TRBJ2-1,TRBD2
CASSSDGHSGNTIYF,TGTGCCAGCAGCTCGGACGGACACTCTGGAAACACCATATATTTT,TRBV3-1/TRBV3-2,NA,TRBJ1-3,NA
CASSGGTVGGETQYF,TGTGCCAGCAGCGGCGGGACTGTGGGGGGAGAGACCCAGTACTTC,TRBV5-4,few,TRBJ2-5,NA
CASSLLVSRDPNEQFF,TGTGCCAGCAGTTTACTAGTCTCCCGAGATCCCAATGAGCAGTTCTTC,TRBV28,NA,TRBJ2-1,NA
CSATSPGEQYF,TGCAGTGCTACCTCCCCGGGGGAGCAGTACTTC,TRBV20-1,NA,TRBJ2-7,NA
CASSPGLLGAQYF,TGTGCCAGCAGCCCGGGACTCCTCGGGGCCCAGTACTTC,TRBV7-2,NA,TRBJ2-5,NA
CASSLVSTQGDTQYF,TGTGCCAGCAGCTTAGTAAGCACACAGGGAGATACGCAGTATTTT,TRBV7-2,NA,TRBJ2-3,NA
CASSSATGGRGYTF,TGTGCCAGCAGTAGCGCGACAGGGGGTCGTGGCTACACCTTC,TRBV27,NA,TRBJ1-2,TRBD1
CASSFSPGSNTEAFF,TGTGCCAGCAGTTTCTCGCCAGGGTCGAACACTGAAGCTTTCTTT,TRBV27,NA,TRBJ1-1,NA
CASSRTIRQAQFF,TGTGCCAGCAGCCGGACAATAAGGCAGGCGCAGTTCTTC,TRBV7-3,NA,TRBJ2-1,NA
CASSLTVLSSGRAQETQYF,TGTGCCAGCAGCTTAACGGTCCTGTCTAGCGGGAGGGCTCAAGAGACCCAGTACTTC,TRBV7-3,NA,TRBJ2-5,TRBD2
CASSERTSGSYEQYF,TGTGCCAGCAGTGAAAGAACTAGCGGCTCCTACGAGCAGTACTTC,TRBV2,NA,TRBJ2-7,TRBD2
CASSFERRQFF,TGTGCCAGCAGTTTCGAGCGTCGGCAGTTCTTC,TRBV28,NA,TRBJ2-1,NA
CASSGTASLGDEQFF,TGCGCCAGCAGCGGGACAGCTAGTTTGGGTGATGAGCAGTTCTTC,TRBV5-1,NA,TRBJ2-1,TRBD1
CASSPSGSYGYNEQFF,TGTGCCAGCTCGCCTAGCGGGAGTTACGGTTACAATGAGCAGTTCTTC,TRBV27,NA,TRBJ2-1,TRBD2
CASSQGLTSAASYEQYF,TGCGCCAGCAGCCAAGGGTTAACTAGCGCCGCTTCCTACGAGCAGTACTTC,TRBV4-1,NA,TRBJ2-7,TRBD2
CASSTTGLGTDTQYF,TGTGCCAGCAGCACGACAGGGCTAGGAACAGATACGCAGTATTTT,TRBV5-8,NA,TRBJ2-3,TRBD1
CASSFPTGWPRTGELFF,TGTGCCAGCAGCTTTCCGACAGGGTGGCCTCGGACCGGGGAGCTGTTTTTT,TRBV7-8,NA,TRBJ2-2,TRBD1
CASSLATGHEQFF,TGTGCCAGCAGCTTAGCGACAGGGCATGAGCAGTTCTTC,TRBV7-3,NA,TRBJ2-1,TRBD1
CASSQSTGGGNQPQHF,TGTGCCAGCAGCCAGAGCACAGGGGGCGGCAATCAGCCCCAGCATTTT,TRBV28,NA,TRBJ1-5,TRBD1
CASTTGQGGNTIYF,TGCGCCAGCACCACCGGGCAGGGAGGAAACACCATATATTTT,TRBV5-1,NA,TRBJ1-3,NA
CASSPDRSSTDTQYF,TGTGCCAGCAGCCCCGACAGATCTAGCACAGATACGCAGTATTTT,TRBV5-5,NA,TRBJ2-3,NA
CASSLAARRQETQYF,TGTGCCAGCAGTCTCGCCGCTAGGAGGCAAGAGACCCAGTACTTC,TRBV27,NA,TRBJ2-5,NA
CASSQTVAGGGNEQFF,TGTGCCAGCAGCCAGACCGTAGCGGGAGGGGGTAATGAGCAGTTCTTC,TRBV7-2,NA,TRBJ2-1,TRBD2
CASSPAGGVGDTQYF,TGCGCCAGCAGCCCCGCAGGGGGCGTAGGAGATACGCAGTATTTT,TRBV5-1,NA,TRBJ2-3,TRBD1
CATTTGGEAKNIQYF,TGTGCCACCACTACAGGGGGAGAGGCCAAAAACATTCAGTACTTC,TRBV15,NA,TRBJ2-4,TRBD1
CASSKDRGGYEQYF,TGTGCCAGCAGCAAAGACAGGGGCGGCTACGAGCAGTACTTC,TRBV7-8,NA,TRBJ2-7,TRBD1
CASSLGRTGLADEQFF,TGTGCCAGCAGCTTAGGTCGGACCGGACTAGCGGATGAGCAGTTCTTC,TRBV11-2,once,TRBJ2-1,TRBD2
CATSSGQGGSYEQYF,TGTGCCACCAGTTCCGGACAGGGAGGGTCCTACGAGCAGTACTTC,TRBV24-1,once,TRBJ2-7,NA
CASRMTGWNTEAFF,TGTGCCAGCCGGATGACAGGGTGGAACACTGAAGCTTTCTTT,TRBV27,NA,TRBJ1-1,TRBD1
CASRQGQGEYNEQFF,TGCGCCAGCAGACAGGGACAGGGGGAATACAATGAGCAGTTCTTC,TRBV5-1,NA,TRBJ2-1,TRBD1
CARKDLASTQYF,TGTGCCAGGAAAGACCTAGCGTCAACCCAGTACTTC,TRBV21-1,NA,TRBJ2-5,NA
CASSLALAGGPREQYF,TGTGCCAGCAGCTTAGCGCTAGCGGGAGGGCCCCGGGAGCAGTACTTC,TRBV7-8,NA,TRBJ2-7,TRBD2
CASAQGTQETQYF,TGTGCCAGCGCACAGGGGACCCAAGAGACCCAGTACTTC,TRBV28,NA,TRBJ2-5,TRBD1
CSASVGDFKNIQYF,TGCAGTGCTAGTGTGGGGGACTTCAAAAACATTCAGTACTTC,TRBV20-1,NA,TRBJ2-4,NA
CASSAQGYGNTIYF,TGTGCCAGCAGCGCTCAGGGATATGGAAACACCATATATTTT,TRBV9,NA,TRBJ1-3,NA
CASSDLREVGTIYF,TGTGCCAGCAGTGATCTGCGGGAGGTGGGCACCATATATTTT,TRBV2,NA,TRBJ1-3,NA
CASSVLGPGQGISGYTF,TGTGCCAGCAGCGTCCTAGGCCCGGGACAGGGTATCTCTGGCTACACCTTC,TRBV7-2,NA,TRBJ1-2,TRBD1
CASSLAFGGQNSPLHF,TGTGCCAGCAGCTTGGCCTTTGGCGGACAAAATTCACCCCTCCACTTT,TRBV5-6,NA,TRBJ1-6,NA
CASTAGALHEQYF,TGTGCCAGCACAGCGGGAGCCCTCCACGAGCAGTACTTC,TRBV28,NA,TRBJ2-7,TRBD2
CASSLGGSGANVLTF,TGTGCCAGCAGTCTCGGCGGCTCTGGGGCCAACGTCCTGACTTTC,TRBV6-5,NA,TRBJ2-6,NA
CARIRVTDNEQFF,TGTGCCAGGATCAGGGTGACGGACAATGAGCAGTTCTTC,TRBV19,few,TRBJ2-1,NA
CASSYGGTAYYGYTF,TGTGCCAGCAGTTACGGGGGGACAGCATACTATGGCTACACCTTC,TRBV6-5,NA,TRBJ1-2,TRBD1
CASSQHAGPRSSPLHF,TGTGCCAGCAGCCAACACGCGGGGCCTCGGAGTTCACCCCTCCACTTT,TRBV3-1/TRBV3-2,NA,TRBJ1-6,NA